What follows is one T cell receptor (beta chain) and its context. Under the authors' procedure: Estimates of nucleated cell counts were drawn from the amplification of reference gene primers. Assay used: immunoSEQ multiplex PCR; TCRdb lists only in-frame clones, some missing. From that table come the V and J calls and clone size; the DNA was used to work out D and trimming. Here the sample spans 51,000 or so clones, under 85% being singletons. These data belong to a study of blood T cell repertoires in COVID-19. Study in general: COVID-19 samples, acute and convalescent, were from the United States, Italy and Spain. The cDNA or gDNA used as material had been derived from T cells, B-cell-depleted T cells, or PBMCs.

Per the germline V gene, CDR1 is SGHNT and CDR2 is YYREEE (reference sequence). With 4 bases removed from V and 4 bases from J, the gap between germline ends came to 17 bases. The length of the CDR3 is 16 residues. The clonotype was recovered from a man between 70 and 80 years old with active COVID-19. The sequenced material came from peripheral blood. The chain employs TRBV5-4 and TRBJ2-2; perhaps TRBD1 as D (8 bases). This CDR3 reads CASSPRQGRGTGELFF. CDR3 nucleotides: TGTGCCAGCAGCCCACGACAGGGGAGGGGCACCGGGGAGCTGTTTTTT.